One sample yielded the 13 T cell receptor beta chains listed below, sequenced in a study of identical twins. MiXCR, run by TCRdb on the 5' RACE reads, gives a single entry per CDR3 protein. The sample holds some 96,000 distinct CDR3 sequences, 5.5% to 7% seen once. The sequencing input was memory T cells sorted from blood. These receptors were taken from a woman in her fifties or sixties in good health.

This clonotype showed up many times. The DNA for the CDR3 is TGCAGTGCTAGAGATCCCCAGCGGGGGACCTACGAGCAGTACTTC. Its protein product is CSARDPQRGTYEQYF. The rearrangement joins TRBV20-1 to TRBJ2-7, with 8 bases lining up with TRBD2. Germline V CDR1 and CDR2: DFQATT, SNEGSKA (reference sequence). Trimming removed 0 bases from V and 2 bases from J; junction bases left unmatched: 6. The CDR3 has 15 amino acids.

The sample holds many counts of this clonotype. The chain recombines TRBV4-1 with TRBJ1-4; unclear D gene. The CDR3 totals 13 residues. V lost 4 bases, J lost 8 bases, and 11 bases lay in between. The germline V gene has CDR1 MGHRA and CDR2 YSYEKL. The CDR3 protein is CASSRTLGEKLFF. The CDR3 region has the DNA TGCGCCAGCAGCCGAACACTGGGAGAAAAACTGTTTTTT.

This clonotype has ten or more counts. The V and J genes are TRBV20-1 and TRBJ1-2, with TRBD1 matching 7 bases. Germline V CDR1 and CDR2: DFQATT, SNEGSKA (reference sequence). This CDR3 has 13 amino acids. J was trimmed by 2 bases and V by 5 bases; bases with no gene match: 5. As DNA, the CDR3 is TGCAGTGCTGATCGACAGGGCAACTATGGCTACACCTTC. Its translation is CSADRQGNYGYTF.

The rearrangement links TRBV18 to TRBJ2-7; D possibly matches TRBD1 or TRBD2 (5 bases each). The V end was cut by 2 bases, the J end by 2 bases, with 10 bases between. CDR1 KGHSH and CDR2 LQKENI come from the germline V gene. The CDR3 has 14 residues. CDR3 amino acids: CASSPLQEAYEQYF. The CDR3 DNA follows: TGTGCCAGCTCACCATTACAGGAGGCCTACGAGCAGTACTTC. Together with reference TRBV18 and TRBJ2-7, the CDR3 gives the full variable domain: NAGVMQNPRHLVRRRGQEARLRCSPMKGHSHVYWYRQLPEEGLKFMVYLQKENIIDESGMPKERFSAEFPKEGPSILRIQQVVRGDSAAYFCASSPLQEAYEQYFGPGTRLTVT.

This clonotype was counted at least ten times. The J gene is TRBJ2-3, the V gene TRBV2, with D tentatively TRBD1 or TRBD2 (5 bases each). The CDR3 totals 13 residues. Germline CDR1 reads SNHLY; CDR2 reads FYNNEI. Trimming took off 7 bases at V and 3 bases at J, with 11 bases between the two ends. This CDR3 reads CASTGRETDTQYF. The CDR3 DNA sequence: TGTGCCAGCACGGGCAGGGAGACAGATACGCAGTATTTT.

The CDR3 spells CASSPRQGGPTEAFF. The CDR3, as DNA: TGTGCCAGCAGCCCCAGACAGGGGGGTCCCACTGAAGCTTTCTTT. The rearrangement uses TRBV9 and TRBJ1-1, with 9 bases identical to TRBD1. The CDR3 is 15 residues long. Germline values: CDR1 SGDLS, CDR2 YYNGEE. V was clipped by 4 bases and J by 4 bases; unmatched bases: 8.

This clonotype was detected many times. CDR3 amino acids: CASSWLTAKNIQYF. CDR3 DNA: TGTGCCAGCAGCTGGCTGACGGCCAAAAACATTCAGTACTTC. The V call is TRBV5-5, the J call TRBJ2-4; D unresolved. The CDR3 loop spans 14 amino acids. The germline CDR1 and CDR2 sequences are SGHKS and YYEKEE (reference sequence). Trimming removed 3 bases at V and 1 base at J, with 8 bases between.

This clonotype showed up just a few times. The chain employs TRBV7-2 and TRBJ2-4, with D maybe TRBD1 (7 bases). Germline CDR1 and CDR2: SGHTA and FQGNSA. V lost 2 bases, J lost 1 base, and 15 bases lay in between. The CDR3 has 17 residues. The CDR3 sequence is CASSLSTGAGAKNIQYF. The CDR3 coding sequence is TGTGCCAGCAGCTTATCTACAGGGGCGGGGGCCAAAAACATTCAGTACTTC.

At least ten counts were recorded for this clonotype. The CDR3 loop reads CASSLSSGSYEQYV. For the CDR3, the DNA is TGTGCCAGCAGCCTTTCGAGCGGGAGCTACGAGCAGTACGTC. The chain recombines TRBV3-1 with TRBJ2-7, with 8 positions matching TRBD2. The ends lost 4 bases at V and 3 bases at J; junction bases unmatched: 5. Germline V lookup: CDR1 LGHDT, CDR2 YNNKEL (reference sequence). The CDR3 contains 14 residues.

This chain uses TRBV11-1 with TRBJ1-1, with D maybe TRBD1 (6 bases). V was pared by 3 bases and J by 4 bases, with 12 bases between. The CDR3 has 14 amino acids. CDR1 SGHAT and CDR2 FQDESV come from the germline V gene (reference sequence). The CDR3 spells CASSFGLTGTEAFF. CDR3 sequence (DNA): TGTGCCAGCAGCTTCGGGTTGACAGGCACTGAAGCTTTCTTT.

This clonotype was counted at least ten times. The chain combines TRBV4-2 with TRBJ1-3; 7 bases match TRBD1. The V gene end was trimmed by 4 bases and the J gene end by 4 bases; junction bases not matched to a gene: 7. CDR1 is LGHNA and CDR2 is YNFKEQ in the germline V gene. This CDR3 spans 15 amino acids. The CDR3 is CASSPTAGQGNTIYF. The CDR3 nucleotides read TGTGCCAGCAGCCCCACGGCGGGACAGGGAAACACCATATATTTT.

This clonotype was counted between two and nine times. The chain uses TRBV5-6 and TRBJ1-1, with D uncertain. The length of the CDR3 is 16 residues. Per germline, CDR1 SGHDT and CDR2 YYEEEE. Trimming took off 3 bases at V and 1 base at J, with 16 bases between the two ends. The CDR3 sequence is CASSYPWSAWNTEAFF. CDR3 sequence (DNA): TGTGCCAGCAGCTACCCGTGGAGCGCGTGGAACACTGAAGCTTTCTTT.

This clonotype was observed at least ten times. V is TRBV19 and J is TRBJ2-3; 8 nucleotides agree with TRBD2. Germline CDR1 reads LNHDA; CDR2 reads SQIVND (reference sequence). V gave up 3 bases and J gave up 9 bases; unmatched junction bases: 8. The CDR3 is 14 amino acids. The CDR3 coding sequence is TGTGCCAGTAGTATTGGACTAGCCGCTCCAACGCAGTATTTT. It specifies CASSIGLAAPTQYF.